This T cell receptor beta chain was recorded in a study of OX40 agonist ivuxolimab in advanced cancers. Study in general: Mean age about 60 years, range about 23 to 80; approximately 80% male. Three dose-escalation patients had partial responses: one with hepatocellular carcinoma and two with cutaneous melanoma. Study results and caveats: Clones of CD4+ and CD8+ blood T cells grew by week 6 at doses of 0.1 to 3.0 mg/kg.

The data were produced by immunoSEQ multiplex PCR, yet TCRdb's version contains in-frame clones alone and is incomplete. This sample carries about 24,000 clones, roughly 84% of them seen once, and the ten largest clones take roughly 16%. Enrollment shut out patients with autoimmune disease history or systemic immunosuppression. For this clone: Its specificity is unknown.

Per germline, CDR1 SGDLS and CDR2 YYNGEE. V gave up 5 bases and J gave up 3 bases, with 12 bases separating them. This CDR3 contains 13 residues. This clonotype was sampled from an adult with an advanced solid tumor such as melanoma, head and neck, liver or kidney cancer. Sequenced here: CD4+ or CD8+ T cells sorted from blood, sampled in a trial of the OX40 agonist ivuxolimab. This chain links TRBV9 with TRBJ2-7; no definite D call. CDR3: CASSFGPDYEQYF. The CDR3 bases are TGTGCCAGCAGTTTCGGTCCGGACTACGAGCAGTACTTC.